This T cell receptor beta chain was found in a study of blood T cell repertoires in COVID-19. Study-wide background: Some COVID-19 samples were acute and others convalescent; all came from the United States, Italy and Spain. Sample material is recorded as cDNA or gDNA derived from T cells, B-cell-depleted T cells, or PBMCs.

In the authors' methods: Estimated nucleated cell counts came from reference gene primer amplification. Some clones are missing from TCRdb's copy, which holds only in-frame ones; the method was immunoSEQ multiplex PCR. From that table come the V and J calls and clone size; the DNA was used to work out D and trimming. The table has about 280,000 clones, over 75% seen once. The CDR3 has 13 amino acids. Germline loops: CDR1 SGHNT, CDR2 YENEEA. Trimming shortened V by 2 bases and J by 6 bases, and 8 bases separated the two germline ends. Sequencing was performed on peripheral blood. The chain recombines TRBV11-3 with TRBJ2-1; tentatively, D is TRBD1 (6 bases). This TCR was sampled from a man younger than 35 with active or convalescent COVID-19. Here the CDR3 DNA reads TGTGCCAGCAGCTTATCAGGGGTCAATGAGCAGTTCTTC. Encoded protein: CASSLSGVNEQFF.